The 2 T cell receptor beta chains in this list originate from one sample, sequenced in a study of cytomegalovirus exposure and HLA in healthy donors. In the PCR, 60 Vbeta and 13 Jbeta primers were used. TCRdb keeps only in-frame clones here, not all; method: immunoSEQ multiplex PCR. The sample holds more than 85,000 clones, 75% to 80% seen once. Sequencing used PBMCs. The source of these receptors is a male donor in good health and CMV-seropositive.

The V gene is TRBV4-3, the J gene TRBJ2-7, with a tentative D call TRBD2 (5 bases). This CDR3 has 17 amino acids. Trimming pared 0 bases from V and 2 bases from J, leaving 17 bases between. CDR1 is LGHNA and CDR2 is YSLEER in the germline V gene. CDR3 nucleotides: TGCGCCAGCAGCCAAGATAATATATTTAGCGCACCCTACGAGCAGTACTTC. Its translation: CASSQDNIFSAPYEQYF.

The genes are TRBV5-4 and TRBJ2-2; 13 bases map to TRBD2. Losses at the gene ends were 7 bases for V and 11 bases for J; bases not matched to a gene: 14. Germline values: CDR1 SGHNT, CDR2 YYREEE (reference sequence). The CDR3 runs to 16 residues. CDR3 protein: CASATWTSGSSRELFF. CDR3 bases: TGTGCCAGCGCGACTTGGACTAGCGGGAGTTCGAGAGAGCTGTTTTTT.